This T cell receptor (beta chain) comes out of a study of T cell repertoires in cytomegalovirus infection. Study as a whole: Based on public TCR beta signatures, there were indications of CMV infection and of a matching HLA type. Study observations and caveats: The ex vivo response was dominated by HLA-C-restricted CMV-specific TCR beta clonotypes.

Note on this clonotype: The antigen remains unidentified.

Germline CDR1 MGHDK, CDR2 SYGVNS. The CDR3 extends over 13 amino acids. Trimming took 7 bases from V and 7 from J, leaving 13 bases between them. Via MiXCR, TCRdb re-called the reads, giving one row per CDR3 protein. The table shows some 400,000 distinct CDR3 sequences, with roughly a third occurring only once. The chain uses TRBV25-1 and TRBJ1-4; D possibly corresponds to TRBD1 (6 bases). The sequence was obtained from a human donor in good health (CMV status not recorded). Some clones in this sample may be carry-over from other donors' samples. The sample was PBMCs. CDR3 region: CASKFGTLEKLFF. The CDR3 nucleotides read TGTGCCAGCAAGTTTGGGACACTTGAAAAACTGTTTTTT. Together with reference TRBV25-1 and TRBJ1-4, the CDR3 gives the full variable domain: EADIYQTPRYLVIGTGKKITLECSQTMGHDKMYWYQQDPGMELHLIHYSYGVNSTEKGDLSSESTVSRIRTEHFPLTLESARPSHTSQYLCASKFGTLEKLFFGSGTQLSVL.